These T cell receptor beta chains were read from a single sample in a study of PD-1 blockade in classical Hodgkin lymphoma. TCRdb keeps only in-frame clones here, not all; method: immunoSEQ multiplex PCR. The repertoire holds around 46,000 clones, with around 87% as singletons. Sequencing was performed on peripheral blood mononuclear cells (PBMCs), taken before the fourth cycle of nivolumab. Receptor source: a human donor with classical Hodgkin lymphoma. Both conserved end residues are part of each CDR3. A D gene is named only where the DNA matches it firmly. Clone size is shown for a subset of rows, as once, few, many or a class of expanded clone.

TRBV9,NA,TRBJ2-2,NA,CASSVGGAPGELFF,TGTGCCAGCAGCGTAGGTGGGGCCCCCGGGGAGCTGTTTTTT
TRBV28,NA,TRBJ1-5,NA,CASTQWGGGPQHF,TGTGCCAGCACCCAATGGGGGGGCGGGCCCCAGCATTTT
TRBV27,NA,TRBJ2-3,NA,CASRPSVADTQYF,TGTGCCAGCAGACCTTCTGTGGCAGATACGCAGTATTTT
TRBV9,once,TRBJ2-2,TRBD2,CASSVEGGSPGELFF,TGTGCCAGCAGCGTAGAGGGCGGGAGCCCCGGGGAGCTGTTTTTT
TRBV9,NA,TRBJ1-2,NA,CASSPNQPGHGYGYTF,TGTGCCAGCAGCCCAAACCAGCCGGGACATGGTTATGGCTACACCTTC
TRBV7-3,NA,TRBJ2-2,NA,CASSSPFWEGNTGELFF,TGTGCCAGCAGCTCCCCCTTTTGGGAAGGGAACACCGGGGAGCTGTTTTTT
TRBV5-6,once,TRBJ2-1,TRBD2,CASTLGLAGGNEQFF,TGTGCCAGCACCTTAGGACTAGCGGGAGGGAATGAGCAGTTCTTC
TRBV10-3,NA,TRBJ1-2,NA,CAISEGGANYGYTF,TGTGCCATCAGTGAGGGAGGTGCTAACTATGGCTACACCTTC
TRBV10-1,NA,TRBJ2-3,NA,CASSPERGDTQYF,TGCGCCAGCAGCCCCGAAAGGGGAGATACGCAGTATTTT
TRBV2,NA,TRBJ2-7,TRBD1,CASSGRGQFSYEQYF,TGTGCCAGCAGTGGCAGGGGGCAATTTTCCTACGAGCAGTACTTC
TRBV18,NA,TRBJ2-7,NA,CASSSGTISYEQYF,TGTGCCAGCTCATCCGGGACAATCTCCTACGAGCAGTACTTC
TRBV15,NA,TRBJ1-3,NA,CATSRDLQISGNTIYF,TGTGCCACCAGCAGAGATCTGCAGATCTCTGGAAACACCATATATTTT
TRBV5-1,NA,TRBJ2-3,TRBD2,CASIPLWRGSFATQYF,TGCGCCAGCATACCCCTTTGGCGCGGGAGTTTTGCTACGCAGTATTTT
TRBV5-4,NA,TRBJ2-1,TRBD2,CASSRTSGSYNEQFF,TGTGCCAGCAGCCGGACTAGCGGGAGCTACAATGAGCAGTTCTTC
TRBV5-1,NA,TRBJ2-2,TRBD2,CASSSSWTRGTGELFF,TGCGCCAGCAGCTCAAGCTGGACTAGGGGCACCGGGGAGCTGTTTTTT
TRBV9,NA,TRBJ2-7,NA,CASSPSLGIPYEQYF,TGTGCCAGCAGCCCCTCCCTGGGGATCCCCTACGAGCAGTACTTC
TRBV7-3,NA,TRBJ2-3,NA,CASSLGGTEGDTQYF,TGTGCCAGCAGCTTAGGCGGGACCGAGGGAGATACGCAGTATTTT
TRBV2,NA,TRBJ1-5,NA,CASSITTGLASQPQHF,TGTGCCAGCAGTATAACCACCGGGTTAGCAAGTCAGCCCCAGCATTTT
TRBV27,few,TRBJ2-1,NA,CASSWLGNEQFF,TGTGCCAGCAGTTGGTTAGGCAATGAGCAGTTCTTC
TRBV29-1,NA,TRBJ2-1,TRBD1,CSEGQDYHEQFF,TGCAGCGAAGGACAGGATTATCATGAGCAGTTCTTC
TRBV19,few,TRBJ2-7,TRBD2,CASSLGRVSLEQYF,TGTGCCAGTAGTCTCGGGAGGGTTTCCCTCGAGCAGTACTTC
TRBV30,NA,TRBJ2-7,TRBD1,CAWSLLQGAVGEQYF,TGTGCCTGGAGCTTACTACAGGGGGCCGTCGGCGAGCAGTACTTC
TRBV10-2,NA,TRBJ2-1,TRBD1,CASKGTVYNEQFF,TGCGCCAGCAAAGGGACAGTTTACAATGAGCAGTTCTTC
TRBV10-3,NA,TRBJ1-4,NA,CAIRTGRSIDEKLFF,TGTGCCATACGAACAGGGCGGAGTATTGATGAAAAACTGTTTTTT
TRBV18,NA,TRBJ2-7,NA,CASSPVPQDLISYEQYF,TGTGCCAGCTCACCAGTACCCCAGGACCTCATCTCCTACGAGCAGTACTTC
TRBV15,NA,TRBJ2-1,TRBD2,CATSPLAGPNEQFF,TGTGCCACCAGCCCACTAGCGGGTCCCAATGAGCAGTTCTTC
TRBV7-3,NA,TRBJ2-3,NA,CASSSRATDTQYF,TGTGCCAGCAGCTCCCGGGCCACAGATACGCAGTATTTT
TRBV6-6,NA,TRBJ1-3,NA,CASSSVWQGNTIYF,TGTGCCAGCAGTTCTGTTTGGCAGGGAAACACCATATATTTT
TRBV9,NA,TRBJ2-3,TRBD1,CASSADRGRDTQYF,TGTGCCAGCAGCGCGGACAGGGGTCGAGATACGCAGTATTTT
TRBV12-5,NA,TRBJ2-1,NA,CASGLVDRDSRNEQFF,TGTGCTAGTGGTTTGGTGGATCGGGATTCGAGGAATGAGCAGTTCTTC
TRBV5-1,NA,TRBJ2-7,NA,CASSKTGINEQYF,TGCGCCAGCAGCAAAACAGGGATCAACGAGCAGTACTTC
TRBV5-1,NA,TRBJ2-1,TRBD2,CASSPEPVAGVFSEGGEQFF,TGCGCCAGCAGCCCGGAACCGGTAGCGGGAGTCTTTTCCGAGGGGGGTGAGCAGTTCTTC
TRBV5-1,NA,TRBJ2-7,NA,CASRRELSYEQYF,TGCGCCAGCAGGCGAGAGTTATCCTACGAGCAGTACTTC
TRBV7-9,NA,TRBJ2-1,NA,CASSPDPRNEQFF,TGTGCCAGCAGCCCGGACCCGAGAAATGAGCAGTTCTTC
TRBV5-4,NA,TRBJ2-1,TRBD2,CASSFGVAGGGEQFF,TGTGCCAGCAGCTTCGGGGTAGCGGGAGGCGGTGAGCAGTTCTTC
TRBV30,NA,TRBJ1-1,NA,CALDLGNTEAFF,TGTGCCTTGGACCTGGGGAACACTGAAGCTTTCTTT
TRBV11-2,NA,TRBJ2-7,NA,CASSLQDTYEQYF,TGTGCCAGCAGCTTACAGGACACCTACGAGCAGTACTTC
TRBV30,NA,TRBJ1-5,NA,CAWSVTGIGNQPQHF,TGTGCCTGGAGTGTAACGGGGATCGGAAATCAGCCCCAGCATTTT
TRBV27,NA,TRBJ2-4,TRBD2,CASSQSGSWAKNIQYF,TGTGCCAGCAGCCAGAGCGGGAGTTGGGCCAAAAACATTCAGTACTTC